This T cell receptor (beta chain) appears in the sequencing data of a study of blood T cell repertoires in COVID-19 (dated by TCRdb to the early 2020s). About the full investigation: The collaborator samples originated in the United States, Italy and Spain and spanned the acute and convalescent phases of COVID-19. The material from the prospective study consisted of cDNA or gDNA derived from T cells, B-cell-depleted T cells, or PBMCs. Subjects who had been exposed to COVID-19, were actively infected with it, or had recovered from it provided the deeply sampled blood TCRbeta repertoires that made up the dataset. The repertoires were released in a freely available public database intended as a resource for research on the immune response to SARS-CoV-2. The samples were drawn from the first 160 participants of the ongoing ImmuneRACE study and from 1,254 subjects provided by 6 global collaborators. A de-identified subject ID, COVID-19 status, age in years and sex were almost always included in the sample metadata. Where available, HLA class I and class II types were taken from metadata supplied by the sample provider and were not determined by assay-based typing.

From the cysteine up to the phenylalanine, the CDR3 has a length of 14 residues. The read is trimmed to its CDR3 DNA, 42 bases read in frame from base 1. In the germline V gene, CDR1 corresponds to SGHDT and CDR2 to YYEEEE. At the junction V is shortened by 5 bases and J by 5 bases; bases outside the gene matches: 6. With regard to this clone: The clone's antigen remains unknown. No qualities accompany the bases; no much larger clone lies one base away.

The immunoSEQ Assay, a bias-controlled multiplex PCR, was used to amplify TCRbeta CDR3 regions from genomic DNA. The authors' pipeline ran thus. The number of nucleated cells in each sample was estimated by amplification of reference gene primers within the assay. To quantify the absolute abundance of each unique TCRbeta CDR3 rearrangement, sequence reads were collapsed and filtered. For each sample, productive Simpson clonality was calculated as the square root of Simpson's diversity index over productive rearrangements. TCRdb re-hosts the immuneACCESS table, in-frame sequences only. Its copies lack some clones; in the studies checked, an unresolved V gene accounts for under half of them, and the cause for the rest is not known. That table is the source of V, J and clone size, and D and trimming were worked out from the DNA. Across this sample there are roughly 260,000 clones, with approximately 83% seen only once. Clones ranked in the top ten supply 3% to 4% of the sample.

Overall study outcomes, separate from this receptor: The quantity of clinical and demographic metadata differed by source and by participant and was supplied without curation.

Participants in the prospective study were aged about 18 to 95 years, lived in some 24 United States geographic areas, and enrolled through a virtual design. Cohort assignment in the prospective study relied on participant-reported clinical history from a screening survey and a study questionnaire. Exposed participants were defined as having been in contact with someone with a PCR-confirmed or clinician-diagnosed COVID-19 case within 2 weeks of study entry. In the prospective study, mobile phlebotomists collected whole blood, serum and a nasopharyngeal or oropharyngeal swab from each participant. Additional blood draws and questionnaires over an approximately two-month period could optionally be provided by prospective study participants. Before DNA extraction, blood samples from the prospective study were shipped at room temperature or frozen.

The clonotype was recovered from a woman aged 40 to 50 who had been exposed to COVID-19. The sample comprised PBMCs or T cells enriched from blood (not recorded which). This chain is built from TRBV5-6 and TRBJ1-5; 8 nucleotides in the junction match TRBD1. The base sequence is TGTGCCAGCAGTTTTGGACAGGGAGATCAGCCCCAGCATTTT. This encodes CASSFGQGDQPQHF.